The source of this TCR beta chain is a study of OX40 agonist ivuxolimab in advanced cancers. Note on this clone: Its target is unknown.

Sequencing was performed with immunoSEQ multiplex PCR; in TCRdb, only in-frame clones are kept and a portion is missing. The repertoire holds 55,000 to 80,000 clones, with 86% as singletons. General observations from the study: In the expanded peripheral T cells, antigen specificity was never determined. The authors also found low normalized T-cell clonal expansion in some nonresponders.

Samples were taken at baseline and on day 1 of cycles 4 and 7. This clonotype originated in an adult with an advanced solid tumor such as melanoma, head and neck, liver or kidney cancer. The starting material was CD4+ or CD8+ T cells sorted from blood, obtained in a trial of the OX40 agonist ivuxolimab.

The CDR3, as DNA: TGTGCCAGCAGCGATTCTAGCGGGCGGACCTACGAGCAGTACTTC. Translation: CASSDSSGRTYEQYF. The V and J genes are TRBV6-6 and TRBJ2-7; 8 bases line up with TRBD2. V lost 6 bases to trimming and J lost 2 bases; unmatched junction nucleotides: 9. The CDR3 runs to 15 residues. Per the germline V gene, CDR1 is MNHNY and CDR2 is SVGAGI (reference sequence).